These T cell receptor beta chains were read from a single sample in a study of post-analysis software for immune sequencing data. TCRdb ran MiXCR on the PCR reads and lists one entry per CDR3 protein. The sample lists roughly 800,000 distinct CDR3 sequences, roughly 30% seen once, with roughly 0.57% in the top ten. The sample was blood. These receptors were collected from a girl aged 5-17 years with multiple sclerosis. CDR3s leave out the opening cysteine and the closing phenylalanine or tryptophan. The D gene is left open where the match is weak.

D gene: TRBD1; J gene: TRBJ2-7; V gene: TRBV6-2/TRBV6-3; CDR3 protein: ASSGSIRTRKGAYEQY
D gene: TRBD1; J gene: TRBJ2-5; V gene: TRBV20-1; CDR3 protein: SARIQGARETQY
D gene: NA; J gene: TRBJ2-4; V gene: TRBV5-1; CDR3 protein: ASSPFLASKNIQY
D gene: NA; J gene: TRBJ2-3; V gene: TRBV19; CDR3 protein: ASSIDGTDTQY
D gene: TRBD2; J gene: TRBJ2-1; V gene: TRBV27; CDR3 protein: ASQIAGGKNEQF
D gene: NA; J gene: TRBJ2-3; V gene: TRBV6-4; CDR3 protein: ASSMQWMSDTQY
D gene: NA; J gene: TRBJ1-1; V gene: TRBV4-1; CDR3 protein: ASSQGTETWTEAF
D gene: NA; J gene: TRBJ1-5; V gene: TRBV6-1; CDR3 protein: ASSATGRNQPQH
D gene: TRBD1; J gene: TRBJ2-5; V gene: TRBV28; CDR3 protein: ASSLSQGAGGETQY
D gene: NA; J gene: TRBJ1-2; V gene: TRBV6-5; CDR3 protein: ASSSSYGYT
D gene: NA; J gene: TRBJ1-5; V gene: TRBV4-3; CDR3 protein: ASSQEGQPHQPQH
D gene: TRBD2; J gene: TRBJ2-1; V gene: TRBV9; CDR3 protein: ASSVVGGSGEQF
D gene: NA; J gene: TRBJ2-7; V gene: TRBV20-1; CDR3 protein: SASPDSRLSYEQY
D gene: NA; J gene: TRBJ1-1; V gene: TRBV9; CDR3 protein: ASSVGAGSNTEAF
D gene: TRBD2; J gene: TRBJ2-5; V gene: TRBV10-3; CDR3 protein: AISPTSGVGETQY
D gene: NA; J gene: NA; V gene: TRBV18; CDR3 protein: ASSPFEGHEQY
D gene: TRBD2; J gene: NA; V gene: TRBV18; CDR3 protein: ASSLAGVRDEQY
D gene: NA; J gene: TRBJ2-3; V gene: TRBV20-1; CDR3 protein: SAADSTDTQY
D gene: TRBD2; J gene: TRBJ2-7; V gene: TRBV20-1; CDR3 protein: SARDLLAGDYEQY
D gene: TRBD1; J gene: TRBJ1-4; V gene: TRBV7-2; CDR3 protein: ASSRRGTGVSEKLF
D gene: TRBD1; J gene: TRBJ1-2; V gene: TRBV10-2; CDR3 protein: ASSPDRVGGYT
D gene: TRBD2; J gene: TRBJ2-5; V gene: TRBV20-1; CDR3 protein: SAPPSREQETQY
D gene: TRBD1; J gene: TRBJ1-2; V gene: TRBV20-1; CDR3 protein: SSRGQGAGGYT
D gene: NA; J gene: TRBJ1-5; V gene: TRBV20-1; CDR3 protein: SAGGGGTVNQPQH
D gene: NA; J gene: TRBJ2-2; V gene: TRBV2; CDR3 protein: ASSEVDSDTGELF
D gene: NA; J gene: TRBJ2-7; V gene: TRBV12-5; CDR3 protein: ASGFRDYEQY
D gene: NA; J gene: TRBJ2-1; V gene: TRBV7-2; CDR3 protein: ASSLIFRDILSYNEQF
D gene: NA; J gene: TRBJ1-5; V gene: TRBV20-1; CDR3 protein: STRWQPNQPQH